One and the same sample provided the 11 T cell receptor beta chains below, sequenced in a study of blood T cell repertoires in COVID-19. Clones were read by immunoSEQ multiplex PCR, and TCRdb kept only the in-frame ones, dropping some. Of about 72,000 clones listed, more than 75% are singletons. The sequenced material came from peripheral blood. The receptors here all came from a human donor in a cohort sampled during active COVID-19.

V and J are TRBV5-4 and TRBJ2-6; 11 bases match TRBD1. CDR1 is SGHNT and CDR2 is YYREEE in the germline V gene (reference sequence). This CDR3 is 18 amino acids long. V dropped 4 bases and J dropped 0; count of bases not matched to a gene: 6. The CDR3 DNA sequence: TGTGCCAGCAGCACAACGGGACAGGGGGACTCTGGGGCCAACGTCCTGACTTTC. Translated, it gives CASSTTGQGDSGANVLTF. Supplemented by reference TRBV5-4 and TRBJ2-6, the full variable domain reads ETGVTQSPTHLIKTRGQQVTLRCSSQSGHNTVSWYQQALGQGPQFIFQYYREEENGRGNFPPRFSGLQFPNYSSELNVNALELDDSALYLCASSTTGQGDSGANVLTFGAGSRLTVL.

The chain carries TRBV7-2 and TRBJ2-6; TRBD1 agrees at 7 bases. The CDR3 is 16 residues long. V lost 5 bases to trimming and J lost 3 bases; unmatched junction nucleotides: 7. CDR1 and CDR2 (germline): SGHTA, FQGNSA. CDR3 sequence (DNA): TGTGCCAGCAGCATCAAAGGGGGCGTTGGGGCCAACGTCCTGACTTTC. This translates into CASSIKGGVGANVLTF.

This chain connects TRBV6-5 to TRBJ1-2; 9 nucleotides agree with TRBD1. Germline V gene sequence: CDR1 MNHEY, CDR2 SVGAGI. The junction had 8 bases not matched to a gene; V was cut back by 10 bases and J by 8 bases. The CDR3 is 12 residues long. The DNA of the CDR3 is TGTGCCACTCAACAGGGGGCGCAAGGCTACACCTTC. It codes for CATQQGAQGYTF.

The chain is built from TRBV5-6 and TRBJ1-1; TRBD1 agrees at 7 bases. CDR3 length equals 14 residues. V was pared by 4 bases and J by 1 base, with 4 bases of the junction left unmatched. Germline-derived CDR1 and CDR2 are SGHDT and YYEEEE. CDR3 sequence: CASSRGQQNTEAFF. The DNA for the CDR3 is TGTGCCAGCAGCAGGGGACAGCAGAACACTGAAGCTTTCTTT.

This chain connects TRBV5-6 to TRBJ2-3, with 8 bases that match TRBD2. Germline CDR1 is SGHDT and CDR2 is YYEEEE. Trimming at V came to 1 base and at J to 7 bases, leaving 14 bases not matched to a gene. CDR3 size: 17 residues. CDR3 protein: CASSLPSGGVYGNTQYF. CDR3 coding DNA: TGTGCCAGCAGCTTGCCCAGCGGGGGAGTATACGGGAATACGCAGTATTTT.

The chain joins TRBV12-3 or TRBV12-4 to TRBJ2-4, with D unresolved. V was shortened by 5 bases and J by 15 bases, with 20 bases between the two germline ends. This CDR3 region has 13 residues. The CDR3 reads CASSPSVDTRSYF. The CDR3 DNA sequence: TGTGCCAGCAGTCCATCGGTAGACACCCGGTCGTACTTC.

The rearrangement uses TRBV19 and TRBJ2-7; weak D call: TRBD2 (6 bases). CDR3 length equals 16 residues. CDR1 and CDR2 (germline): LNHDA, SQIVND (reference sequence). V was trimmed by 8 bases and J by 5 bases, leaving 25 bases between them. The CDR3 bases are TGTGCCAGTTCGGCCCGGGAGCGGAGCTATCCCCACGAGCAGTACTTC. Amino acids: CASSARERSYPHEQYF.

The J gene is TRBJ1-4, the V gene TRBV3-1 (or the pseudogene TRBV3-2); no reliable D call. The CDR3 runs to 14 residues. The germline V gene encodes CDR1 LGHDT and CDR2 YNNKEL (reference sequence). Trimming took off 5 bases at V and 0 bases at J, with 7 bases between the two ends. The CDR3 is CASSAVATNEKLFF. The DNA for the CDR3 is TGTGCCAGCAGCGCAGTTGCAACTAATGAAAAACTGTTTTTT.

The V gene is TRBV5-6, the J gene TRBJ1-5, with 9 bases fitting TRBD1. CDR1 is SGHDT and CDR2 is YYEEEE in the germline V gene. V shed 2 bases, J shed 6 bases, and the junction held 6 bases outside the gene matches. CDR3 size: 15 residues. In DNA, the CDR3 is TGTGCCAGCAGCTTTGGGACAGGGATAAGTCAGCCCCAGCATTTT. It encodes CASSFGTGISQPQHF.

This clone has a handful of counts. The chain recombines TRBV10-3 with TRBJ1-2, with 8 nucleotides matching TRBD1. J gave up 6 bases and V 4 bases, and 4 bases lay outside the gene matches. The CDR3 is 13 amino acids. CDR1 and CDR2 (germline): ENHRY, SYGVKD. This chain's CDR3 is CAISVDRVNGYTF. The CDR3 region has the DNA TGTGCCATCAGTGTGGACAGGGTGAATGGCTACACCTTC.

V usage is TRBV19 and J usage is TRBJ1-3; 8 nucleotides line up with TRBD1. The CDR3 runs to 16 residues. V was pared by 9 bases and J by 3 bases, with 13 bases of the junction left unmatched. The germline V gene has CDR1 LNHDA and CDR2 SQIVND (reference sequence). The CDR3 region is CASRDRSHGSGNTIYF. The CDR3 DNA sequence: TGTGCCAGCCGGGACAGGTCCCATGGGAGTGGAAACACCATATATTTT. Together with reference TRBV19 and TRBJ1-3, the CDR3 gives the full variable domain: DGGITQSPKYLFRKEGQNVTLSCEQNLNHDAMYWYRQDPGQGLRLIYYSQIVNDFQKGDIAEGYSVSREKKESFPLTVTSAQKNPTAFYLCASRDRSHGSGNTIYFGEGSWLTVV.